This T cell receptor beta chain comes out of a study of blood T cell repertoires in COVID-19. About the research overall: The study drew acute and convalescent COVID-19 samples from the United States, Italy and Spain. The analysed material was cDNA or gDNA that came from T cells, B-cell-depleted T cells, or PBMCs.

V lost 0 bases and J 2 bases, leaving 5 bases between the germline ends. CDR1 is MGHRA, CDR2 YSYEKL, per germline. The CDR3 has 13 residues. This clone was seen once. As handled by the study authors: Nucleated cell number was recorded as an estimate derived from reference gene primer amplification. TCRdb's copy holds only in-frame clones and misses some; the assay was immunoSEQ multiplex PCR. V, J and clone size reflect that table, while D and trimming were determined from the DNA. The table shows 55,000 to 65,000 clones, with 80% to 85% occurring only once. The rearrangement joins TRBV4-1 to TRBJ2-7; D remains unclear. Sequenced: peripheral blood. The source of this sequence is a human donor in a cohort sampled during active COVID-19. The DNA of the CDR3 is TGCGCCAGCAGCCAAGAACAGCCCTACGAGCAGTACTTC. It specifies CASSQEQPYEQYF.